This TCR beta chain came from a study of cytomegalovirus exposure and HLA in healthy donors. Study-level points and caveats: Later analysis reportedly placed an Asian-associated ancestry cluster below the roughly 700-donor mean in N-insertions. In a later analysis, most CMV-associated TCR beta chains appeared HLA-restricted.

The CDR3 runs 18 residues. CDR1 and CDR2 from the germline V gene are SGDLS and YYNGEE. Trimming removed 0 bases from V and 0 bases from J, with 17 bases in between. 60 Vbeta and 13 Jbeta primers were used in PCR. Sequenced by immunoSEQ multiplex PCR; TCRdb stores in-frame clones only, minus some. The sample table sets out some 31,000 clones. In regard to this clone: Its antigen is undetermined.

The TCR originated in a woman in her thirties or forties in good health and CMV-seropositive. Sequences were obtained from PBMCs. V usage is TRBV9 and J usage is TRBJ2-3; TRBD2 is a possible D gene (6 bases). CDR3 sequence reads: CASSVEEERAASTDTQYF. In DNA form, the CDR3 reads TGTGCCAGCAGCGTAGAGGAGGAGCGGGCGGCGAGCACAGATACGCAGTATTTT. The full variable domain, completed using reference TRBV9 and TRBJ2-3, is DSGVTQTPKHLITATGQRVTLRCSPRSGDLSVYWYQQSLDQGLQFLIQYYNGEERAKGNILERFSAQQFPDLHSELNLSSLELGDSALYFCASSVEEERAASTDTQYFGPGTRLTVL.